This T cell receptor (beta chain) was retrieved from a study of OX40 agonist ivuxolimab in advanced cancers. Drawing of blood for sampling happened at baseline, at cycle 4 day 1, and at cycle 7 day 1. Overall study findings and caveats: Among expanded peripheral T cells, antigen specificity went undetermined.

This clone occurred once. Its antigen is not identified. Assay: immunoSEQ multiplex PCR; the TCRdb copy retains only in-frame clones and omits some. The sample has 80,000 to 90,000 clones, under 90% seen once. The CDR3 runs 13 residues. Germline V CDR1 and CDR2: SGHRS, YFSETQ. V dropped 1 base and J dropped 3 bases, with 7 bases sitting between them. The chain employs TRBV5-1 and TRBJ1-1; D gene unclear. Sample: CD4+ or CD8+ T cells sorted from blood, taken in a trial of the OX40 agonist ivuxolimab. The TCR originated in an adult with an advanced solid tumor such as melanoma, head and neck, liver or kidney cancer. CDR3: CASSLKIDTEAFF. As DNA, the CDR3 is TGCGCCAGCAGCTTGAAAATAGACACTGAAGCTTTCTTT.